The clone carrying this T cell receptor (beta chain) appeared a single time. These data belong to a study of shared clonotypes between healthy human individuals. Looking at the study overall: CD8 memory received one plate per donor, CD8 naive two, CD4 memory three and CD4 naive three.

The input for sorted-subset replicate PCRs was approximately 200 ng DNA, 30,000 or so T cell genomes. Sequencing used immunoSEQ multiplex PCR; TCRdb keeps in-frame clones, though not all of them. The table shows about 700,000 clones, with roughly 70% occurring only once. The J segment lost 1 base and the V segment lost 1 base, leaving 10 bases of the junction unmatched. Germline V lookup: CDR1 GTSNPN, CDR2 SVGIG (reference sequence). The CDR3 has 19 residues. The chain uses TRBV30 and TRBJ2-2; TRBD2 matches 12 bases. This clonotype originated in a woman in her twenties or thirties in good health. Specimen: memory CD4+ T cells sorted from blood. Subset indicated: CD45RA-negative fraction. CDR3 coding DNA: TGTGCCTGGAGTGCATTTAAGACTAGCGGGAGAAGGAACACCGGGGAGCTGTTTTTT. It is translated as CAWSAFKTSGRRNTGELFF.